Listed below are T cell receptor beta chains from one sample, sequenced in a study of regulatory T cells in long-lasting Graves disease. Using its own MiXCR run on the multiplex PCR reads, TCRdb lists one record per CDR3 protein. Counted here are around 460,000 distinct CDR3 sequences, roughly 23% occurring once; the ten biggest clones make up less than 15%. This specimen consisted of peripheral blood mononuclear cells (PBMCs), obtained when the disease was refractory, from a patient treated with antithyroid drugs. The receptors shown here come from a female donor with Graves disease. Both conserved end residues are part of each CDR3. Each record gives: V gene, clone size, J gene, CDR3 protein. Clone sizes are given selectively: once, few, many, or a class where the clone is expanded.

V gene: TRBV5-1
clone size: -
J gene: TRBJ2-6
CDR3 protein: CASSRDISGANVLTF

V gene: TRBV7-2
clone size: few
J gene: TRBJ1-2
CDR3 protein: CASSRGISYGYTF

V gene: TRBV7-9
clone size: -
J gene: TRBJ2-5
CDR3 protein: CASSLSRLAGFGETQYF

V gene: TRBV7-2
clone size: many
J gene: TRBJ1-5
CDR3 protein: CASSLVSGQPQHF

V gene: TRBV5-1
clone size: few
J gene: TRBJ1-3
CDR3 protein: CASSLAGTDRGNTIYF

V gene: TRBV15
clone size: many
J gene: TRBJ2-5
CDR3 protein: CATSRGQGTETQYF

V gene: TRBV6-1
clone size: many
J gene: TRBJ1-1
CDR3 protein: CASSVPPTGHTEAFF

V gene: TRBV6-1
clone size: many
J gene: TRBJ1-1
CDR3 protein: CASRSQGARTLKAFF

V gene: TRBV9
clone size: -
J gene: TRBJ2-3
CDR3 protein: CASSVYSSTDTQYF

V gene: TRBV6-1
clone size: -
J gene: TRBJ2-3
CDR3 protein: CASSNRAGYTDTQYF

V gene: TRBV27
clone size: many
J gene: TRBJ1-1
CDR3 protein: CASKTDANTEAFF

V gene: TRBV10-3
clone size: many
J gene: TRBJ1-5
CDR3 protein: CAISEPSGQLLGQPQHF

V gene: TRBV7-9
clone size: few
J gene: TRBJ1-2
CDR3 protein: CASSYPGGRVYGYTF

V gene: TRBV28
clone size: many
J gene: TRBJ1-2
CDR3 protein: CASRGRTGDDPNLPNYGYTF

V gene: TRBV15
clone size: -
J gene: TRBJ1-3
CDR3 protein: CATSRLLTGNTIYF

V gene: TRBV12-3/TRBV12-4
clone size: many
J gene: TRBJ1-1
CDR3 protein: CASSFWENTEAFF

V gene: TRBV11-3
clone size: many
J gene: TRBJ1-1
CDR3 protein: CASSLALDTEAFF

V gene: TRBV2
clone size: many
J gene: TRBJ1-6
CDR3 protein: CASSETGRNSPLHF

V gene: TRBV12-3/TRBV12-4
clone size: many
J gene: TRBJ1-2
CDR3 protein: CASSPNQGALGYTF

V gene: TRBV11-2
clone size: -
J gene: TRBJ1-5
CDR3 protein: CASSFTGSSNQPLHF

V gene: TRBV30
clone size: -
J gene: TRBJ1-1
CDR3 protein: CAWSVGQGNTEAFF

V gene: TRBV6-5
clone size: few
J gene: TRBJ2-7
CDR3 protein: CASSYSTSGGDYEQYF

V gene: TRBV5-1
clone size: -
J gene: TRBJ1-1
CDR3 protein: CASSTRMNTEAFF

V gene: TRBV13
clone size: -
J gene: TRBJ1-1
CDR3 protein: CASDGGNTEAFF

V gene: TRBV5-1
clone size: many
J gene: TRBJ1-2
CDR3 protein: CASSSGNSDGYTF

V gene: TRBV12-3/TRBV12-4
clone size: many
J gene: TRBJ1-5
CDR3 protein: CASSPDSHSNQPQHF